The 5 T cell receptor beta chains below were found in one sample sequenced in a study of OX40 agonist ivuxolimab in advanced cancers. The table came from immunoSEQ multiplex PCR; TCRdb's copy has only in-frame clones and leaves some out. The table shows around 94,000 clones, with under 95% occurring only once. This material consisted of CD4+ or CD8+ T cells sorted from blood, taken in a trial of the OX40 agonist ivuxolimab. Source of these receptors: an adult with an advanced solid tumor such as melanoma, head and neck, liver or kidney cancer.

The chain is built from TRBV30 and TRBJ2-7, with 10 bases matching TRBD1. The CDR3 length is 15 residues. Germline values: CDR1 GTSNPN, CDR2 SVGIG (reference sequence). Germline trimming cut 2 bases from V and 9 bases from J; bases unmatched to any gene: 13. CDR3 loop: CAWSSTGTGVLGQYF. The CDR3 DNA follows: TGTGCCTGGAGTTCGACCGGGACAGGGGTTTTGGGGCAGTACTTC.

V is TRBV7-9 and J is TRBJ2-1; the match to TRBD2 covers 8 bases. V was pared by 4 bases and J by 9 bases, with 8 bases of the junction left unmatched. CDR1 SEHNR and CDR2 FQNEAQ come from the germline V gene (reference sequence). The CDR3 length is 14 residues. The DNA of the CDR3 is TGTGCCAGCAGCTCCGGGACTAGGATGGCTGAGCAGTTCTTC. Protein sequence: CASSSGTRMAEQFF.

CDR3 loop: CASSEGQGNTEAFF. The CDR3 DNA reads as TGCGCCAGCAGTGAGGGGCAGGGGAACACTGAAGCTTTCTTT. The V gene is TRBV10-1, the J gene TRBJ1-1, with TRBD1 as a possible D gene (5 bases). V was pared by 2 bases and J by 1 base, with 8 bases between. Germline values: CDR1 WNHNN, CDR2 SYGVQD (reference sequence). The CDR3 totals 14 residues.

The rearrangement links TRBV28 to TRBJ1-1; 7 bases match TRBD1. V shed 2 bases, J shed 1 base, and the junction held 4 bases outside the gene matches. CDR1 is MDHEN, CDR2 SYDVKM, per germline. The length of the CDR3 is 15 residues. CDR3 DNA: TGTGCCAGCAGTTTAGCAGGGGGAGCGAACACTGAAGCTTTCTTT. It encodes CASSLAGGANTEAFF. Full variable domain (missing parts from reference TRBV28 and TRBJ1-1): DVKVTQSSRYLVKRTGEKVFLECVQDMDHENMFWYRQDPGLGLRLIYFSYDVKMKEKGDIPEGYSVSREKKERFSLILESASTNQTSMYLCASSLAGGANTEAFFGQGTRLTVV.

The chain combines TRBV5-1 with TRBJ2-7; no clear D. V was pared by 4 bases and J by 3 bases, with 17 bases between. The CDR3 is 15 residues long. Germline CDR1 and CDR2: SGHRS and YFSETQ. This chain's CDR3 is CASSTDGRVGYEQYF. The CDR3 nucleotides read TGCGCCAGCAGCACCGACGGCCGGGTCGGCTACGAGCAGTACTTC.